This TCR beta chain was recorded in a study of blood T cells in healthy people across ages. Together with a sample-barcoded 5' primer, a J-beta primer mix was included in a second PCR lasting 7 to 11 cycles. TCRdb reprocessed the 5' RACE reads with MiXCR, giving one entry per CDR3 protein. This sample yields roughly 700,000 distinct CDR3 sequences, of which 32% are seen a single time; less than 20% belongs to the top ten. The CDR3 contains 12 residues. Ranging in age from about 6 to 100, the donors were healthy Caucasian individuals from Russia. This clonotype was recorded a few times. Its cognate antigen is unknown. General study results and limits: While age rose, TCR beta diversity per million T cells dropped in a roughly linear way.

Input material: blood. The rearrangement links TRBV21-1 to TRBJ1-1. TRBV21-1 has pseudogene status. The receptor was derived from a woman aged 80 or older in good health. CDR3 bases: TGTGCCAGCAGCCCCGAGAAATCTGAAGCTTTCTTT. Protein sequence: CASSPEKSEAFF.